This T cell receptor beta chain was sequenced in a study of T cell repertoires in cytomegalovirus infection (dated by TCRdb to about 2019). With regard to the full study: Peptide stimulations targeted recently identified HLA-C-restricted CMV epitopes, whose presentation resists viral immunomodulation, together with well-studied HLA-B-restricted epitopes. Donor HLA type was relevant to the analysis, as public TCR beta signatures indicated carriage of CMV infection together with the matching HLA type.

The treatment or condition label of this sample denotes: in vitro stimulation with specific CMV peptide epitopes to enrich CMV-specific T cells. Sequencing relied on an Illumina HiSeq 1500. The public reads were run again by TCRdb, first through fastp at Q25 and then through MiXCR, and only productive beta chains were kept. Rows are unified per CDR3 protein, each entry keeping the most common DNA and genes. The sample has around 310,000 distinct CDR3 sequences on record, roughly 29% of them singletons. The ten largest clones capture around 18% of the sample. The paper as a whole reports these results and caveats: The ex vivo response was dominated by HLA-C-restricted CMV-specific TCR beta clonotypes, and the single most frequent clonotype in two of eight donors was supplied by these HLA-C-restricted clonotypes. In both this cohort and an independent cohort of over 350 donors, the cumulative frequency of public TCR beta family members distinguished carriers of CMV infection plus the relevant HLA type.

Cut back by 2 bases and 0 bases, the V and J ends lie 11 bases apart. The CDR3 measures 16 amino acids from cysteine to phenylalanine. Only the CDR3 part of the read is kept: 48 bases, read in frame from the first base. CDR1 and CDR2 are drawn from the germline V gene: SGHVS, FQNEAQ. For this clonotype: No cognate antigen has been identified for it. No qualities accompany the bases; no much larger clone lies one base away.

The sequence was obtained from a human donor in good health (CMV status not recorded). Some clones in this sample may be carry-over from other donors' samples. This chain is built from TRBV7-8 and TRBJ1-5; a weak D assignment points to TRBD1 (5 bases agree). This material consisted of cultured PBMCs, taken from culture after CMV antigen stimulation. The CDR3 protein is CASSLFAGNSNQPQHF. The DNA reads as follows: TGTGCCAGCAGCTTATTCGCAGGGAATAGCAATCAGCCCCAGCATTTT.